This T cell receptor beta chain was sequenced in a study of cytomegalovirus exposure and HLA in healthy donors. Study findings and constraints: A later analysis reported that several of the most significant clusters appeared to be linked to common viral pathogens, among them Epstein-Barr virus. The authors later linked a missense DCLRE1C variant to TCR beta V- and J-gene trimming. Prediction of most subjects' HLA-A and HLA-B alleles by TCR beta sequences was reportedly accurate.

The PCR was carried out with 60 Vbeta primers and 13 Jbeta primers. Authors' data handling: Roughly 73 million unique TCR beta chains, roughly 11 million of them shared, were counted by a later analysis. The data were produced by immunoSEQ multiplex PCR, yet TCRdb's version contains in-frame clones alone and is incomplete. Clonal size and the V and J genes are those of that table, whereas D and trimming came from the DNA. The repertoire consists of about 170,000 clones, with roughly 72% occurring once and the leading ten covering approximately 6.9%. For this clone: Antigen unknown.

This CDR3 contains 18 residues. V shed 6 bases and J shed 4 bases, with 22 bases lying between them. The germline CDR1 and CDR2 sequences are SEHNR and FQNEAQ (reference sequence). The receptor comes from a man aged 35 to 55 in good health and CMV-seropositive. J is TRBJ2-6 and V is TRBV7-9; D possibly corresponds to TRBD1 (7 bases). Specimen: PBMCs. CDR3 nucleotides: TGTGCCAGCAGATCCGAACCTCTGACAGGGAGGGGGGCCAACGTCCTGACTTTC. Residues: CASRSEPLTGRGANVLTF.